Sequencing of this T cell receptor (beta chain) was carried out in a study of CD8+CD57+ T cells in acquired aplastic anemia. Study background: Average DNA yield from sorted CD4+ and CD8+ cells was 3.2 ug. Findings and caveats of the study: Nearly 30 CD8+ CDR3 sequences were shared between patients and controls.

The germline V gene has CDR1 SGHTS and CDR2 YDEGEE. This CDR3 spans 13 amino acids. The J segment lost 3 bases and the V segment lost 5 bases, leaving 2 bases of the junction unmatched. In its sample, this clonotype was seen many times. Its antigen is as yet unknown. All sequencing subjects had displayed CD8+CD57+ cell expansion on flow cytometry. Researchers used genomic DNA as the template to profile TCR beta VDJ and CDR3. MiXCR, run by TCRdb on the reads, gives a single entry per CDR3 protein. The table has around 120,000 distinct CDR3 sequences, approximately 36% seen once; the top ten hold 2.6%. The chain links TRBV5-8 to TRBJ1-1, with TRBD1 matching 9 bases. The sequenced sample was sorted CD4+, CD8+, or CD8+CD57+ T cells (not recorded which) from PBMCs. This TCR was recovered from a human donor with aplastic anemia. The CDR3 DNA reads TGTGCCAGCAGATGGACAGGGGACACTGAAGCTTTCTTT. This encodes CASRWTGDTEAFF.